A single sample is the source of the 27 T cell receptor beta chains below, sequenced in a study of T cell repertoires in cytomegalovirus infection. TCRdb re-derived calls from the reads in MiXCR, one entry per CDR3 protein. The sample records over 250,000 distinct CDR3 sequences, roughly a quarter being singletons. Sample: PBMCs. All receptors come from a human donor in good health (CMV status not recorded). Some clones in this sample may be carry-over from other donors' samples.

This clonotype has ten or more counts. The chain couples TRBV5-1 to TRBJ2-5, with unresolved D. Trimming shortened V by 4 bases and J by 3 bases, and 10 bases separated the two germline ends. This CDR3 region has 13 residues. The germline V gene encodes CDR1 SGHRS and CDR2 YFSETQ. The CDR3 reads CASSPGWEETQYF. In DNA form, the CDR3 reads TGCGCCAGCAGCCCCGGTTGGGAAGAGACCCAGTACTTC.

In its sample, this clonotype was seen many times. The gene calls are TRBV7-2 and TRBJ2-1; maybe TRBD1 (5 bases). Germline V gene data show CDR1 as SGHTA and CDR2 as FQGNSA. The CDR3 is made up of 14 amino acids. V lost 3 bases and J lost 6, with 12 bases in between. CDR3 DNA sequence: TGTGCCAGCAGCTTCCGGACACCCCCCAATGAGCAGTTCTTC. Its translation is CASSFRTPPNEQFF.

J is TRBJ2-2 and V is TRBV6-5, with 13 bases identical to TRBD2. Germline V gives CDR1 MNHEY, CDR2 SVGAGI. This CDR3 comprises 15 residues. V lost 6 bases and J lost 9; bases outside the gene matches: 7. The CDR3 spells CASRKRTSGSRELFF. The CDR3 DNA is TGTGCCAGCAGAAAGAGGACTAGCGGGAGCAGGGAGCTGTTTTTT.

A few counts support this clonotype. The V gene is TRBV4-1, the J gene TRBJ2-2, with D possibly being TRBD1 (7 bases). V lost 8 bases and J lost 4, with 8 bases in between. Per germline, CDR1 MGHRA and CDR2 YSYEKL. There are 12 residues in the CDR3. CDR3: CASQGGTGELFF. The CDR3 DNA is TGCGCCAGCCAGGGGGGCACCGGGGAGCTGTTTTTT.

The chain links TRBV11-2 to TRBJ2-7, with D possibly matching TRBD1 (5 bases). Germline-derived CDR1 and CDR2 are SGHAT and FQNNGV. The CDR3 is 14 amino acids. V was shortened by 1 base and J by 6 bases, with 13 bases between the two germline ends. CDR3: CASSLVIGQGEQYF. The CDR3, as DNA: TGTGCCAGCAGCTTAGTAATAGGGCAGGGCGAGCAGTACTTC.

The chain is built from TRBV6-2 or TRBV6-3 and TRBJ2-5; D call uncertain. The CDR3 runs to 11 residues. V lost 6 bases and J 7 bases, leaving 9 bases between the germline ends. The germline gives CDR1 MNHEY, CDR2 SVGEGT. Written as DNA, the CDR3 is TGTGCCAGCAGAGAACGCGGGACCCAGTACTTC. Residues: CASRERGTQYF.

This clonotype was found many times. The chain is built from TRBV7-2 and TRBJ2-1; D unresolved. The CDR3 is 15 amino acids. From germline, CDR1 is SGHTA and CDR2 FQGNSA. V was trimmed by 1 base and J by 2 bases, leaving 9 bases between them. The CDR3 DNA reads TGTGCCAGCAGCTTAGGGTGGGCTACCTACAATGAGCAGTTCTTC. It yields the protein CASSLGWATYNEQFF. The complete variable domain, with remaining parts taken from reference TRBV7-2 and TRBJ2-1, reads GAGVSQSPSNKVTEKGKDVELRCDPISGHTALYWYRQSLGQGLEFLIYFQGNSAPDKSGLPSDRFSAERTGGSVSTLTIQRTQQEDSAVYLCASSLGWATYNEQFFGPGTRLTVL.

This clonotype was found a few times. This chain uses TRBV7-6 with TRBJ2-4; D might be TRBD2 (6 bases). There are 16 residues in the CDR3. CDR1 SGHVS and CDR2 FNYEAQ come from the germline V gene. V shed 5 bases and J shed 0 bases, with 14 bases lying between them. The CDR3 sequence is CASSPGEAGAKNIQYF. The CDR3 DNA follows: TGTGCCAGCAGCCCCGGGGAGGCGGGAGCCAAAAACATTCAGTACTTC.

This clonotype was seen ten or more times. V and J are TRBV7-3 and TRBJ2-3; D may be TRBD1 (6 bases). The CDR3 extends over 15 amino acids. The V end lost 5 bases, the J end lost 0 bases, and 12 bases lay between the germline ends. The germline V gene encodes CDR1 SGHTA and CDR2 FQGTGA. CDR3 nucleotide sequence: TGTGCCAGCAGCCAGGAACAGGGAAGCACAGATACGCAGTATTTT. Protein product: CASSQEQGSTDTQYF.

This clonotype came up a few times. J is TRBJ2-5 and V is TRBV29-1; D gene unclear. The CDR3 covers 12 residues. Germline V gene sequence: CDR1 SQVTM, CDR2 ANQGSEA. The V end lost 7 bases, the J end lost 5 bases, and 14 bases lay between the germline ends. The CDR3 sequence: CSAQGPQETQYF. CDR3 nucleotides: TGCAGCGCCCAAGGTCCCCAGGAGACCCAGTACTTC.

At least ten counts were recorded for this clonotype. Here the CDR3 reads CASSSYGGVRGTQYF. CDR3 sequence (DNA): TGTGCCAGCAGCTCCTATGGGGGCGTCAGGGGTACCCAGTACTTC. This chain links TRBV7-8 with TRBJ2-5; possible D gene TRBD1, 6 bases. This CDR3 region has 15 residues. The germline gives CDR1 SGHVS, CDR2 FQNEAQ. V lost 4 bases to trimming and J lost 8 bases, with 20 bases between them.

This clonotype was seen many times. V and J are TRBV7-2 and TRBJ2-4; D is possibly TRBD2 (6 bases). CDR3 size: 15 residues. Germline CDR1 reads SGHTA; CDR2 reads FQGNSA. With 5 bases removed from V and 9 bases from J, the gap between germline ends came to 20 bases. CDR3 residues: CASSAASSATGIQYF. CDR3 DNA sequence: TGTGCCAGCAGCGCAGCCTCTAGCGCGACGGGCATTCAGTACTTC.

There are a few counts of this clonotype. The chain employs TRBV28 and TRBJ1-2; 7 nucleotides align to TRBD1. The CDR3 loop spans 13 amino acids. Losses at the gene ends were 7 bases for V and 3 bases for J; bases not matched to a gene: 5. From germline, CDR1 is MDHEN and CDR2 SYDVKM. The CDR3 bases are TGTGCCAGCACTGAAGGGACAGACTATGGCTACACCTTC. It specifies CASTEGTDYGYTF.

This clonotype has more than one count but fewer than ten. DNA of the CDR3: TGCAGTGCTAGCGGTAGCGGGGATGAGCAGTTCTTC. Translation gives CSASGSGDEQFF. This sequence joins TRBV20-1 and TRBJ2-1; 8 nucleotides line up with TRBD2. Germline assignment: CDR1 DFQATT and CDR2 SNEGSKA (reference sequence). This CDR3 has 12 amino acids. After removal of 3 bases from V and 8 bases from J, the junction contained 3 bases not matched to a gene.

About this clonotype itself: This may be a read error: a much more frequent sequence differs by one nucleotide. The rearrangement joins TRBV7-2 to TRBJ1-2; D might be TRBD1 (5 bases). Germline CDR1 reads SGHTA; CDR2 reads FQGNSA. The CDR3 sequence is 13 residues long. CDR3 nucleotide sequence: TGTGTCAGCAGCTTGGGGCAGCCGAATGGCTACACCTTC. Translation: CVSSLGQPNGYTF.

In this sample, this clonotype turned up a few times. The chain has TRBV7-2 and TRBJ2-3; 9 nucleotides agree with TRBD2. The V and J ends lost 8 bases and 0 bases, in that order; junction bases with no gene match: 6. The CDR3 is made up of 15 amino acids. Germline V lookup: CDR1 SGHTA, CDR2 FQGNSA. As DNA, the CDR3 is TGTGCCAGCGGGGGCGGGAGGGTGAGCACAGATACGCAGTATTTT. Protein product: CASGGGRVSTDTQYF.

Concerning this clonotype itself: A single base separates this from a much larger clone, so it may be a read error. The V call is TRBV7-2, the J call TRBJ2-3; D is tentatively TRBD1 or TRBD2 (5 bases each). This CDR3 has 14 residues. The V gene's germline CDR1 is SGHTA and CDR2 FQGNSA. This chain's CDR3 is CVSSSGRSGDTQYF. The CDR3 DNA reads TGTGTCAGCAGCTCGGGACGGTCCGGGGATACGCAGTATTTT.

This clonotype appeared many times. The chain employs TRBV7-3 and TRBJ1-1; TRBD1 matches 7 bases. In germline, CDR1 is SGHTA, CDR2 FQGTGA. The J segment lost 10 bases and the V segment lost 6 bases, leaving 11 bases of the junction unmatched. CDR3 length: 13 residues. The CDR3 loop is CASRLQWDSPAFF. CDR3 DNA sequence: TGTGCCAGCAGACTACAGTGGGACAGCCCAGCTTTCTTT. The whole variable domain, filled in from reference TRBV7-3 and TRBJ1-1, reads GAGVSQTPSNKVTEKGKYVELRCDPISGHTALYWYRQSLGQGPEFLIYFQGTGAADDSGLPNDRFFAVRPEGSVSTLKIQRTERGDSAVYLCASRLQWDSPAFFGQGTRLTVV.

Regarding this clonotype: A read error is possible here, since a much larger clone lies one base away. The V call is TRBV6-2 or TRBV6-3, the J call TRBJ1-5; D remains unclear. The V end was cut by 10 bases, the J end by 8 bases, with 21 bases between. Germline V gene data show CDR1 as MNHEY and CDR2 as SVGEGT. The CDR3 loop spans 14 amino acids. CDR3 loop: CANNTRGEWKPQHF. As DNA, the CDR3 is TGTGCCAACAACACGCGGGGTGAGTGGAAGCCCCAGCATTTT.

This clonotype was detected many times. This chain connects TRBV6-2 or TRBV6-3 to TRBJ2-1; D perhaps matches TRBD1 (5 bases). Germline CDR1 and CDR2: MNHEY and SVGEGT. Deletions cut 4 bases from V and 5 bases from J, with 6 bases between. The CDR3 loop spans 12 amino acids. The CDR3 DNA reads TGTGCCAGCAGTTTCAGGGACAATGAGCAGTTCTTC. It is translated as CASSFRDNEQFF.

There are a few counts of this clonotype. The genes are TRBV11-2 and TRBJ2-2, with 11 nucleotides matching TRBD2. Per germline, CDR1 SGHAT and CDR2 FQNNGV. This CDR3 spans 17 amino acids. V shed 5 bases, J shed 3 bases, and the junction held 8 bases outside the gene matches. The CDR3 reads CASSPAGLADDTGELFF. CDR3 coding DNA: TGTGCCAGCAGCCCAGCGGGACTAGCGGACGACACCGGGGAGCTGTTTTTT.

This clonotype was counted a few times. The chain joins TRBV28 to TRBJ2-7; D perhaps matches TRBD2 (6 bases). Between the trimmed V and J ends, which lost 3 bases and 4 bases, there was a span of 13 bases. The CDR3 is made up of 14 amino acids. Germline V gene data show CDR1 as MDHEN and CDR2 as SYDVKM. CDR3 protein: CASSFGGMTYEQYF. For the CDR3, the DNA is TGTGCCAGCAGTTTTGGCGGGATGACTTACGAGCAGTACTTC.

To note about this clonotype: This may be a read error, as it is one base from a much larger clone. This chain links TRBV7-2 with TRBJ1-5; D is unresolved. V gave up 1 base and J gave up 0 bases, with 7 bases separating them. The length of the CDR3 is 15 residues. The germline gives CDR1 SGHTA, CDR2 FQGNSA. The CDR3 region is CASSLGCGSNQPQHF. The CDR3 DNA reads TGTGCCAGCAGCTTAGGTTGCGGTAGCAATCAGCCCCAGCATTTT.

The chain links TRBV6-2 or TRBV6-3 to TRBJ2-1, with a possible D match to TRBD1 (5 bases). The CDR3 is made up of 13 amino acids. From germline, CDR1 is MNHEY and CDR2 SVGEGT. V was shortened by 5 bases and J by 3 bases, with 8 bases between the two germline ends. The CDR3 sequence: CASSLDNYNEQFF. CDR3 DNA sequence: TGTGCCAGCAGTCTGGACAACTACAATGAGCAGTTCTTC.

The chain employs TRBV11-2 and TRBJ2-7; 11 bases align to TRBD1. The germline gives CDR1 SGHAT, CDR2 FQNNGV. The CDR3 spans 18 residues. V shed 0 bases, J shed 4 bases, and the junction held 11 bases outside the gene matches. The CDR3, as DNA: TGTGCCAGCAGCTTAGATGGGAGCCCCGGGACAGGGGGGTACGAGCAGTACTTC. It is translated as CASSLDGSPGTGGYEQYF.

This clonotype was seen only a few times. The genes are TRBV5-1 and TRBJ1-1; TRBD1 might be the D (5 bases). The CDR3 extends over 14 amino acids. V was pared by 3 bases and J by 3 bases, with 12 bases between. Germline V gene lookup returns CDR1 SGHRS and CDR2 YFSETQ. The CDR3 loop is CASSSHQGYTEAFF. The CDR3 region has the DNA TGCGCCAGCAGCTCCCATCAGGGCTACACTGAAGCTTTCTTT.

This chain uses TRBV28 with TRBJ1-1; no firm D call. Trimming stripped 4 bases from V and 1 base from J, with 13 bases between. Germline lookup yields CDR1 MDHEN and CDR2 SYDVKM. The CDR3 is made up of 15 amino acids. For the CDR3, the DNA is TGTGCCAGCAGTTCTGTGCCAGGAGCGAACACTGAAGCTTTCTTT. It codes for CASSSVPGANTEAFF.